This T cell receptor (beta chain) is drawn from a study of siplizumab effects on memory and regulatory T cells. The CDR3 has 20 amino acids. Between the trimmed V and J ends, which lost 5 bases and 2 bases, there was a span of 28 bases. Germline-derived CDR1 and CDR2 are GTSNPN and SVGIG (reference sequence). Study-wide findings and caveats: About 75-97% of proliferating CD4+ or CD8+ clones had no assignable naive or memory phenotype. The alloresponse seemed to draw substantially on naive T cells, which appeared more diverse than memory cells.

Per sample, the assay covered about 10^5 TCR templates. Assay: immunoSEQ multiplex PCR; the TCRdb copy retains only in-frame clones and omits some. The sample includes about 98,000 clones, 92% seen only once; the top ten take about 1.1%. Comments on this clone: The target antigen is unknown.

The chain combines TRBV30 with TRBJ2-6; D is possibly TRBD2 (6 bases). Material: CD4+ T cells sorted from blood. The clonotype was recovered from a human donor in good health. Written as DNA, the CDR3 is TGTGCCTGGGAGCCCTCAGGGAGGTGGATGCCCTTCGCTGGGGCCAACGTCCTGACTTTC. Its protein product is CAWEPSGRWMPFAGANVLTF. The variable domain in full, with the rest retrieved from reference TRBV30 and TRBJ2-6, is SQTIHQWPATLVQPVGSPLSLECTVEGTSNPNLYWYRQAAGRGLQLLFYSVGIGQISSEVPQNLSASRPQDRQFILSSKKLLLSDSGFYLCAWEPSGRWMPFAGANVLTFGAGSRLTVL.